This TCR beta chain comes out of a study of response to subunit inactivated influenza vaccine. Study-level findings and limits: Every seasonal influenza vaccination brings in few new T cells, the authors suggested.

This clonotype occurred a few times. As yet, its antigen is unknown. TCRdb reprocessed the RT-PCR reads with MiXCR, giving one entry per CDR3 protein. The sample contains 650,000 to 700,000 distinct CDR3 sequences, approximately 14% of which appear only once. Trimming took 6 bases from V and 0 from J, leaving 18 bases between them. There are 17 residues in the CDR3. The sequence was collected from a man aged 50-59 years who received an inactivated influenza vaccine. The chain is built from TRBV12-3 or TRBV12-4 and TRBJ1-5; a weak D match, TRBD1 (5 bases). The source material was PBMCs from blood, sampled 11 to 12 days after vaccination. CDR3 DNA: TGTGCCAGCAGAGCCGGGACCGCTGATTATAGCAATCAGCCCCAGCATTTT. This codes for CASRAGTADYSNQPQHF.